This is a list of T cell receptor beta chains from one sample in a study of long-term antiretroviral therapy in people with HIV. Profiled with immunoSEQ multiplex PCR; TCRdb holds only in-frame clones, not every one. Of under 45,000 clones detected, roughly 80% appear once; the ten largest clones hold less than 6%. The material was unsorted PBMCs, obtained 3.4 years after starting antiretroviral therapy. The receptors were gathered from a man between 25 and 39 years old with HIV. CDR3s include the opening cysteine and the closing phenylalanine or tryptophan. The D gene is left open where the match is weak. Rows give clone size only sometimes, using once, few, many, or a class for an expanded clone.

cdr3_nt cdr3_aa j_call v_call clone_size d_call
TGTGCCAGCAGCTTAGATTTTGACAGGGGTGGTGAGCAGTACTTC CASSLDFDRGGEQYF TRBJ2-7 TRBV11-2 - TRBD1
TGCGCCAGCAGCCCGACTTTGGACGCAGGGCCCTACAATGAGCAGTTCTTC CASSPTLDAGPYNEQFF TRBJ2-1 TRBV4-3 - -
TGTGCCAGCAGTTACGCAGCCCAAGAGACCCAGTACTTC CASSYAAQETQYF TRBJ2-5 TRBV6-5 - -
TGTGCCAGCAGCGGGGGACAGCTCTCCTACGAGCAGTACTTC CASSGGQLSYEQYF TRBJ2-7 TRBV14 - TRBD1
TGTGCCAGCAGTTACTTGCCGCTAGCGGGACAGTGGGAGCTGTTTTTT CASSYLPLAGQWELFF TRBJ2-2 TRBV6-5 - TRBD2
TGTGCCAGCAGCCTCAAGCCCGGTAGGAGCCTTTCCGAGCAGTACTTC CASSLKPGRSLSEQYF TRBJ2-7 TRBV2 - -
TGTGCCAGCCGGCTCAGGGAAGGGGAAAAACTGTTTTTT CASRLREGEKLFF TRBJ1-4 TRBV6-1 - -
TGCGCCAGCAGCTTGGCCGCTCTTAATGAAAAACTGTTTTTT CASSLAALNEKLFF TRBJ1-4 TRBV5-1 - -
TGTGCCAGCAGTTACGATCGCTACGAGCAGTACTTC CASSYDRYEQYF TRBJ2-7 TRBV6-6 - -
TGTGCCAGCAGCTCGCCTAGGGGGCTGGGGGAAAAACTGTTTTTT CASSSPRGLGEKLFF TRBJ1-4 TRBV7-9 - TRBD1
TGTGCCAGTAGTAGAGGGATCGAGCAGTACTTC CASSRGIEQYF TRBJ2-7 TRBV19 - -
TGTGCCAGCAGTTACTCGGGACAATTCGAGCAGTACTTC CASSYSGQFEQYF TRBJ2-7 TRBV6-5 - -
TGTGCCAGCAGCTTGGCGGCAGACACAGATACGCAGTATTTT CASSLAADTDTQYF TRBJ2-3 TRBV5-5 - -
TGTGCCTGGAGTGTACGAGGCAACTCTATTTATGGCTACACCTTC CAWSVRGNSIYGYTF TRBJ1-2 TRBV30 - -
TGTGCCAGCAGAGTTCAGGGACAGTTTGGCTACACCTTC CASRVQGQFGYTF TRBJ1-2 TRBV28 once TRBD1
TGTGCCAGCAGAGTCCCGGGACTTGGGACCGGGGAGCTGTTTTTT CASRVPGLGTGELFF TRBJ2-2 TRBV27 few -
TGTGCCAGCAGCCTTAGCCGTGGGGAACGGCAGCCCCAGCATTTT CASSLSRGERQPQHF TRBJ1-5 TRBV7-8 few -